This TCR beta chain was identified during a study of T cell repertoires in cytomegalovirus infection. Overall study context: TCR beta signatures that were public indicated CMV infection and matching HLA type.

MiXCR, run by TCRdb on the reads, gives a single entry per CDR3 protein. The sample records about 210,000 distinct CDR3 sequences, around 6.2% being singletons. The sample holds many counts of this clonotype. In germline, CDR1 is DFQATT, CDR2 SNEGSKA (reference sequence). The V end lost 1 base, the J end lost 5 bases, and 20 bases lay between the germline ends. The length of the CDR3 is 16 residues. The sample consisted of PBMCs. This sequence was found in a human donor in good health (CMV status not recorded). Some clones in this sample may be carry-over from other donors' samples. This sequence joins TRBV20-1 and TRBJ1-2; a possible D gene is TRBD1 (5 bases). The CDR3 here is CSARVPDSLKAYGYTF. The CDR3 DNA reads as TGCAGTGCTAGAGTCCCCGACAGTCTTAAGGCGTATGGCTACACCTTC.